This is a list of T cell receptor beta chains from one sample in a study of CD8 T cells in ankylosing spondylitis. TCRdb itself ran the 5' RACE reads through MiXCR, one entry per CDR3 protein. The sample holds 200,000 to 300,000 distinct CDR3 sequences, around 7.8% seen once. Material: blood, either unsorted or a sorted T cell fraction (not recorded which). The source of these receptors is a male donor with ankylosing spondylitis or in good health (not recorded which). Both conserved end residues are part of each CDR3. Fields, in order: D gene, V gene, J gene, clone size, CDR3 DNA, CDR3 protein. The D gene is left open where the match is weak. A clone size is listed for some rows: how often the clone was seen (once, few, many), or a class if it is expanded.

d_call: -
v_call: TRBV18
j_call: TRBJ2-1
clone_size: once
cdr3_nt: TGTGCCAGCTCACCCCTGGAGGGCTCCTACAATGAGCAGTTCTTC
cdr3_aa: CASSPLEGSYNEQFF

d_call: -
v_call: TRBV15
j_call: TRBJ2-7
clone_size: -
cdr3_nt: TGTGCCACCAGCAGCGGGGCTCATCGTACGGGCGAGCAGTACTTC
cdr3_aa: CATSSGAHRTGEQYF

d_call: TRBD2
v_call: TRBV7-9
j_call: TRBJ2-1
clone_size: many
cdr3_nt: TGTGCCAGCAGCCCAGGAGGGAGGGGCTCCTACAATGAGCAGTTCTTC
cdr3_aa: CASSPGGRGSYNEQFF

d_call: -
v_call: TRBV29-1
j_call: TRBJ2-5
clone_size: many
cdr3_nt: TGCAGCGTTGACAGCCACCTACGGAGGGGGGAGACCCAGTACTTC
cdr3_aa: CSVDSHLRRGETQYF

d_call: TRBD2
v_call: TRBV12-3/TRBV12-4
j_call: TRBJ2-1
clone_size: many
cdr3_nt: TGTGCCAGCAGTTTAGAAGGCAGCGGGGCTGAGCAGTTCTTC
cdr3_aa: CASSLEGSGAEQFF

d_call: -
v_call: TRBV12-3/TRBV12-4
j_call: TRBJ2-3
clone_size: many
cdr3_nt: TGTGCCAGCAGTCCCAAGGTGGATACGCAGTATTTT
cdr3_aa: CASSPKVDTQYF

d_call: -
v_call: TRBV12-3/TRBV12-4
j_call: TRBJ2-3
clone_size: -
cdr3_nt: TGTGCCAGCAGTTTTGGGCGGGGCTTGACAGATACGCAGTATTTT
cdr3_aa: CASSFGRGLTDTQYF

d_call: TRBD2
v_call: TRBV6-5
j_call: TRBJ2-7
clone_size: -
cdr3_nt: TGTGCCAGCAGTTACGCTAGCGGGAGGAGTTCCGCCTACGAGCAGTACTTC
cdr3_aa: CASSYASGRSSAYEQYF

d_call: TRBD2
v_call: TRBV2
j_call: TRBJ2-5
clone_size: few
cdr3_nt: TGTGCCAGTGGAACACTAGCGGGAGGAGAGACCCAGTACTTC
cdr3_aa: CASGTLAGGETQYF

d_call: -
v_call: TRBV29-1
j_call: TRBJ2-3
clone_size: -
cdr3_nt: TGCAGCGTTGAAGATCCCCAGGGGAACACAGATACGCAGTATTTT
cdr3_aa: CSVEDPQGNTDTQYF

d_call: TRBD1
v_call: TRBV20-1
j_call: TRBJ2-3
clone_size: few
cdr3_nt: TGCAGTGCTCGGGACAGCATTAGCACAGATACGCAGTATTTT
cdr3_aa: CSARDSISTDTQYF

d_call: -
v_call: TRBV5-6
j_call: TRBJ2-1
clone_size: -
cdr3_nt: TGTGCCAGCAGCGAGAATTCGCCTGAGCAGTTCTTC
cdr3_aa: CASSENSPEQFF

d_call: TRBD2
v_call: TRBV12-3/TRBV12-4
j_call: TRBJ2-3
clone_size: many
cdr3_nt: TGTGCCAGCAGCCGCAGCGGGAAGAGCACAGATACGCAGTATTTT
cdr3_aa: CASSRSGKSTDTQYF

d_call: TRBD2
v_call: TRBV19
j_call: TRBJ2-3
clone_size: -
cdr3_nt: TGTGCCAGTAGGGGACTAGCGGGAGGGCCTACGCAGTATTTT
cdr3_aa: CASRGLAGGPTQYF

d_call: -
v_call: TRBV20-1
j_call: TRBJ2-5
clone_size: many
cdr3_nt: TGCAGTGCTCTCCGGGACACCCCAATTGGAAAAGAGACCCAGTACTTC
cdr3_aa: CSALRDTPIGKETQYF

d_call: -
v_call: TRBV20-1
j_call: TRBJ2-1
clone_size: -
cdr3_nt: TGCAGTGCTAGAGCGGGAGCCACGGTTATAGATGAGCAGTTCTTC
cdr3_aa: CSARAGATVIDEQFF

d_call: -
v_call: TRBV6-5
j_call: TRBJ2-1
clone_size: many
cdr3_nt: TGTGCCAGCAGTACACCTCTCAATGGGCAGTTCTTC
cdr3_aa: CASSTPLNGQFF

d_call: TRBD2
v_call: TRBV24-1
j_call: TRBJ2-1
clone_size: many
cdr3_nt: TGTGCCACCAGTGATCCCTCCCGGACTAGCGGGGTCGACAATGAGCAGTTCTTC
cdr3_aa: CATSDPSRTSGVDNEQFF

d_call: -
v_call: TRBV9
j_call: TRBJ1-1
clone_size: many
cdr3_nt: TGTGCCAGCAGCGTGGGGGCAGGCATAAACACTGAAGCTTTCTTT
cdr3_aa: CASSVGAGINTEAFF

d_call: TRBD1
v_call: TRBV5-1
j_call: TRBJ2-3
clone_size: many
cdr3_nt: TGCGCCAGCAGCGCCGGACAGGGGGCAGATACGCAGTATTTT
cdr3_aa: CASSAGQGADTQYF

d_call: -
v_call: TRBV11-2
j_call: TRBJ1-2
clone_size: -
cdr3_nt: TGTGCCAGCACCCCCGACGACCGGGGCTACACCTTC
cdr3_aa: CASTPDDRGYTF

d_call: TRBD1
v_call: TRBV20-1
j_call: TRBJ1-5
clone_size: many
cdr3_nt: TGCAGTGCTAGAGCCTTTCCGGACAGGGGGCCCAATCAGCCCCAGCATTTT
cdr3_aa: CSARAFPDRGPNQPQHF

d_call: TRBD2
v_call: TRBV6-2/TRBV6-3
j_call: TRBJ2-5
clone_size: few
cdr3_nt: TGTGCCAGCAACTTAGCGGGCGTAGAGACCCAGTACTTC
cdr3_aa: CASNLAGVETQYF

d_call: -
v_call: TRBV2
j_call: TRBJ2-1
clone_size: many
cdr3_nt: TGTGCCAGGGGGGGGCTCAGATCCTACAATGAGCAGTTCTTC
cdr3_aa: CARGGLRSYNEQFF

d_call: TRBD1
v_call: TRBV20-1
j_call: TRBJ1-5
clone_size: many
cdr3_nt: TGCAGTGCAAACAGGGGTTCCAATCAGCCCCAGCATTTT
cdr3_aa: CSANRGSNQPQHF

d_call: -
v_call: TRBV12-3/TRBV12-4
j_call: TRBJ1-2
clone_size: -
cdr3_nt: TGTGCCAGCAGTTCGAGCCTCCTTCTCGGGACCTTC
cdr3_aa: CASSSSLLLGTF

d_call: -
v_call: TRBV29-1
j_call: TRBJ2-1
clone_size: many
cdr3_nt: TGCAGCGTTGAAGAAGGAGCTACTTACAATGAGCAGTTCTTC
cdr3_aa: CSVEEGATYNEQFF

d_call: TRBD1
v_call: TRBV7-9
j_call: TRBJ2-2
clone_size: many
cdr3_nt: TGTGCCAGCAGCTCGGGACAGGTCGTCGCCGGGGAGCTGTTTTTT
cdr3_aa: CASSSGQVVAGELFF

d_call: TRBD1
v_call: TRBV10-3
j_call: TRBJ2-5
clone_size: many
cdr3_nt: TGTGCCATCAGTGACCCCGACAGGGCGGTTATGTACTTC
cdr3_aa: CAISDPDRAVMYF

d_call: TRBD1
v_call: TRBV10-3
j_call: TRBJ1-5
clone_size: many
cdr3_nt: TGTGCCATCAGATCGACAGGGCGGAATCAGCCCCAGCATTTT
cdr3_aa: CAIRSTGRNQPQHF

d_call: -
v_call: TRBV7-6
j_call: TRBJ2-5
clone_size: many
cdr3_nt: TGTGCCAGCACCACGGGTGAGACCCAGTACTTC
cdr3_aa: CASTTGETQYF

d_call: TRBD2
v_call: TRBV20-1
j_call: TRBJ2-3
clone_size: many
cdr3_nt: TGCAGTGCTTCTAGGTTTAGCGGGAGAGGAGGAAGTACAGATACGCAGTATTTT
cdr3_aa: CSASRFSGRGGSTDTQYF

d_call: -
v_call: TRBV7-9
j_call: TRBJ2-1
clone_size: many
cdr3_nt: TGTGCCAGCAGCGATACTAGGGCCTCATACAATGAGCAGTTCTTC
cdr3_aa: CASSDTRASYNEQFF

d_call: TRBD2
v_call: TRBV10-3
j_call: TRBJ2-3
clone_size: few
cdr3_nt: TGTGCCATCAGTGAGTCTACGGGAGGGCCCGCAGATACGCAGTATTTT
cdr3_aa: CAISESTGGPADTQYF